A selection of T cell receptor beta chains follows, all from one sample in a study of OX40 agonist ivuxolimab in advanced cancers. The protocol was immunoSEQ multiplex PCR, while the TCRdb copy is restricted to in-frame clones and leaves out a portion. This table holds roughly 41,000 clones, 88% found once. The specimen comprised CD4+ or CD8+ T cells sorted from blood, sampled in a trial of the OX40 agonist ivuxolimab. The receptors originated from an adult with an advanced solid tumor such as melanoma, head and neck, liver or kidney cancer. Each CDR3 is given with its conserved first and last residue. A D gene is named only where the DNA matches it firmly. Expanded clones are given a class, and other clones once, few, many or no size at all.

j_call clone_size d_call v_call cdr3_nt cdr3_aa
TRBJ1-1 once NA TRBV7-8 TGTGCCAGCAGCTTAGTGGCAGGGAACACTGAAGCTTTCTTT CASSLVAGNTEAFF
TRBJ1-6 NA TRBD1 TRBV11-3 TGTGCCAGCCACCCTGGGACAGGGGTGTCACCCCTCCACTTT CASHPGTGVSPLHF
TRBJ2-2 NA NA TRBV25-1 TGTGCCAGCAGTCGTGGGAACACCGGGGAGCTGTTTTTT CASSRGNTGELFF
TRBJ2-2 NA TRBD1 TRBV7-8 TGTGCCAGCAGCCCCACGACAGGGGGCGGGGAGCTGTTTTTT CASSPTTGGGELFF
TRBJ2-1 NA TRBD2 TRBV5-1 TGCGCCAGCAGCCCCCCAACTAGCGGGGGGGAGCAGTTCTTC CASSPPTSGGEQFF
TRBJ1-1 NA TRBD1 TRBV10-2 TGCGCCAGCAGTGTTTGGACAGGGGAAACTGAAGCTTTCTTT CASSVWTGETEAFF
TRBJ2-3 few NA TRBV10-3 TGTGCCATCAGTCCCCAAGGCAGGACTAAGTCAGATACGCAGTATTTT CAISPQGRTKSDTQYF
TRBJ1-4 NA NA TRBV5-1 TGCGCCAGCAGCTTGTCTGGGAAGCAGAATGAAAAACTGTTTTTT CASSLSGKQNEKLFF
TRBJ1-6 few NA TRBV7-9 TGTGCCAGCCCCAATTCACCCCTCCACTTT CASPNSPLHF
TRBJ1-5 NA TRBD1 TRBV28 TGTGCCAGCAGTTTGACAGGGGGCGGGCAGCCCCAGCATTTT CASSLTGGGQPQHF
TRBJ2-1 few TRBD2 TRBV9 TGTGCCAGCAGCGTCCTAGCGGGAGGTGAGCAGTTCTTC CASSVLAGGEQFF
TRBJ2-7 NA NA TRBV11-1 TGTGCCAGCAGCTTAGCCCCATCGGGAATGATGATCTCCTACGAGCAGTACTTC CASSLAPSGMMISYEQYF
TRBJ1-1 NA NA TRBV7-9 TGTGCCAGCAGCTCGAGAGGGGGGGACACTGAAGCTTTCTTT CASSSRGGDTEAFF
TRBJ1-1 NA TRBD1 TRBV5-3 TGTGCCAGAAGCTGTGTATGGGACAGGGCTATGAACACTGAAGCTTTCTTT CARSCVWDRAMNTEAFF
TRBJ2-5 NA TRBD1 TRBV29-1 TGCAGCGTTGGGGGGACCCAGGACAGGGGATATCAAGAGACCCAGTACTTC CSVGGTQDRGYQETQYF
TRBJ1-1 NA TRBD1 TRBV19 TGTGCCAGTAGAAAAAGCCGACAGGGGGGGACTGAAGCTTTCTTT CASRKSRQGGTEAFF
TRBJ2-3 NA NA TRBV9 TGTGCCAGCAGCTCGCACCCACAGTCAGGCACAGATACGCAGTATTTT CASSSHPQSGTDTQYF
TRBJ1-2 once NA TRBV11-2 TGTGCCAGCAGCCCCCGGGAGAACCCCTATGGCTACACCTTC CASSPRENPYGYTF
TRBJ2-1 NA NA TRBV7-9 TGTGCCAGCAGCTTAGACAAGTACAATGAGCAGTTCTTC CASSLDKYNEQFF
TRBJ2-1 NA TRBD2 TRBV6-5 TGTGCCAGCAGTTACCAAACTAGCGGGTTCAATGAGCAGTTCTTC CASSYQTSGFNEQFF
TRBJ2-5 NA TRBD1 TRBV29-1 TGCAGCGTTACCGGGACAGAGGGAGAGACCCAGTACTTC CSVTGTEGETQYF
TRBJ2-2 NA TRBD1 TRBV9 TGTGCCAGCACCGGACAGGGGGCAAACACCGGGGAGCTGTTTTTT CASTGQGANTGELFF
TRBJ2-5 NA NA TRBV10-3 TGTGCCATCAAGGGCCCTCAAGAGACCCAGTACTTC CAIKGPQETQYF
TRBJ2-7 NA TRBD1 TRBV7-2 TGTGCCAGCAGCTGGGGACAGTCCTCCGAGCAGTACTTC CASSWGQSSEQYF
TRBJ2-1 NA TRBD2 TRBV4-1 TGCGCCAGCAGCCGAACTAGCGCTAGCTCCTACAATGAGCAGTTCTTC CASSRTSASSYNEQFF
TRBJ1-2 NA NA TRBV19 TGTGCCAGTAGTATAGATCCACAAGAGGGAGGCTACACCTTC CASSIDPQEGGYTF
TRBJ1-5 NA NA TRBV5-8 TGTGCCAGCAGCTTGGGGCAGGGCCAGCCCCAGCATTTT CASSLGQGQPQHF
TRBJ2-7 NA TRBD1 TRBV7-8 TGTGCCAGCAGCTTAGGCGGGACAGGGCACGAGCAGTACTTC CASSLGGTGHEQYF
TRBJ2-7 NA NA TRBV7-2 TGTGCCAGCAGCGTCCGGGACTTCTACGAGCAGTACTTC CASSVRDFYEQYF
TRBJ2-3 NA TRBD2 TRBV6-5 TGTGCCAGCAGTAGCGGGGGGGCTGAAGATACGCAGTATTTT CASSSGGAEDTQYF
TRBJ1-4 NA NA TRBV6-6 TGTGCCAGCAGTTCCAGAGGCGAAAAACTGTTTTTT CASSSRGEKLFF
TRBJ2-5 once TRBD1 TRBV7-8 TGTGCCAGCAGACGTAACAGGGGCTCCGTTAAAGAGACCCAGTACTTC CASRRNRGSVKETQYF
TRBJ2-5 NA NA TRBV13 TGTGCCAGCAGCTTAGGCCTACCGGGAAAGACCCAGTACTTC CASSLGLPGKTQYF
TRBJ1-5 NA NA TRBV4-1 TGCGCCAGCAGCGAAAACCCCGGGACAAATAGCAATCAGCCCCAGCATTTT CASSENPGTNSNQPQHF
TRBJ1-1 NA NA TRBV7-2 TGTGCCAGCAGCTTTGCCACCCTGAACACTGAAGCTTTCTTT CASSFATLNTEAFF
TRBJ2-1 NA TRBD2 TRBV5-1 TGCGCCAGCCGGGCGACTAGCGCTAACAATGAGCAGTTCTTC CASRATSANNEQFF
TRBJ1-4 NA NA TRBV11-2 TGTGCCAGCAGCTTAGGGTTCACTAATGAAAAACTGTTTTTT CASSLGFTNEKLFF
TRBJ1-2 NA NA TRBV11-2 TGTGCCAGCAGCTTACACGGATCGGCTAACTATGGCTACACCTTC CASSLHGSANYGYTF
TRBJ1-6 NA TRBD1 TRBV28 TGTGCCAGCAGTTTCCCGGGACAGAGAGGGTCACCCCTCCACTTT CASSFPGQRGSPLHF
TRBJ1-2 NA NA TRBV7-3 TGTGCCAGCAGCTTAGGAGGGGGAGATGGTGGCTACACCTTC CASSLGGGDGGYTF
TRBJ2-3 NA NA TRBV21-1 TGTGCCAGCAGCAAAGGGGAATCCGCCACATCCGATACGCAGTATTTT CASSKGESATSDTQYF
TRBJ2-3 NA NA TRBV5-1 TGCGCCAGCAGCCCCCGGACAGGCACAGATACGCAGTATTTT CASSPRTGTDTQYF
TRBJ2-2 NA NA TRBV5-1 TGCGCCAGCAGCTTGGGACTCAACACCGGGGAGCTGTTTTTT CASSLGLNTGELFF
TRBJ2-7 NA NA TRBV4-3 TGCGCCAGCAGCCAAGATCGGGACGGTGCCTACGAGCAGTACTTC CASSQDRDGAYEQYF
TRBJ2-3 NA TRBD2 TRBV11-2 TGTGCCAGCAGCCGAGGGACTAGCGTCACAGATACGCAGTATTTT CASSRGTSVTDTQYF
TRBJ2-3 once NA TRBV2 TGTGCCTCAGCAAGAGTCGGGATTGGGGCTGGAGATACGCAGTATTTT CASARVGIGAGDTQYF
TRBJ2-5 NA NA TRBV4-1 TGCGCCAGCAGCCAAGTAGGGCAGAGCCTAGAGACCCAGTACTTC CASSQVGQSLETQYF
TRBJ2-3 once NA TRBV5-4 TGTGCCAGCAGCACCCCGGGCAGACGAGATACGCAGTATTTT CASSTPGRRDTQYF
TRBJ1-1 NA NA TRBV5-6 TGTGCCAGCAGCTTGGTTCGGGACACTGAAGCTTTCTTT CASSLVRDTEAFF